Below, 8 T cell receptor beta chains from the same sample are listed, as sequenced in a study of spatial heterogeneity in lung cancer. Each CDR3 protein gets one entry after TCRdb re-called the 5' RACE reads with MiXCR. The sample includes 25,000 or so distinct CDR3 sequences, around 3.2% of them seen just once. Indicated time point: sample taken at primary tumor resection. The specimen comprised PBMCs, sampled at surgery. The receptor source for this set is a female donor with early-stage non-small cell lung cancer.

This clonotype was observed at least ten times. The chain links TRBV7-3 to TRBJ2-3; D remains unclear. The CDR3 length is 13 residues. V lost 2 bases and J 2 bases, leaving 5 bases between the germline ends. Germline V gene sequence: CDR1 SGHTA, CDR2 FQGTGA. The CDR3 is CASSLDPTDTQYF. In DNA form, the CDR3 reads TGTGCCAGCAGCTTAGACCCCACAGATACGCAGTATTTT.

This clonotype was observed many times. This chain connects TRBV7-9 to TRBJ2-1; possibly TRBD2 for D (5 bases). Germline V lookup: CDR1 SEHNR, CDR2 FQNEAQ (reference sequence). Trimming removed 5 bases from V and 4 bases from J, with 15 bases in between. CDR3 length: 15 residues. The CDR3 DNA reads as TGTGCCAGCAGCCTCCGGGGATATGCGTACAATGAGCAGTTCTTC. The encoded protein is CASSLRGYAYNEQFF.

This clonotype was seen ten or more times. The genes are TRBV20-1 and TRBJ2-1; D is uncertain. CDR1 is DFQATT, CDR2 SNEGSKA, per germline (reference sequence). Deletions cut 6 bases from V and 0 bases from J, with 24 bases between. This CDR3 has 18 residues. The CDR3 is CSAPSVSSGFRSYNEQFF. The DNA for the CDR3 is TGCAGTGCCCCCTCGGTATCTTCCGGATTCCGCTCCTACAATGAGCAGTTCTTC.

The chain carries TRBV6-5 and TRBJ2-1, with D possibly matching TRBD2 (5 bases). The germline V gene encodes CDR1 MNHEY and CDR2 SVGAGI. Trimming took off 10 bases at V and 4 bases at J, with 17 bases between the two ends. The CDR3 totals 14 residues. In DNA, the CDR3 is TGTGCCACCTATCCCCGGGGTCTATACAATGAGCAGTTCTTC. This sequence encodes CATYPRGLYNEQFF.

This clonotype was seen at least ten times. The chain carries TRBV7-8 and TRBJ2-1; D is ambiguous. CDR3 length: 12 residues. Germline assignment: CDR1 SGHVS and CDR2 FQNEAQ. V gave up 3 bases and J gave up 10 bases, with 10 bases separating them. The CDR3 DNA reads TGTGCCAGCAGCTTTCCCCCGCGGGAGCAGTTCTTC. This translates into CASSFPPREQFF.

The sample holds a few counts of this clonotype. The chain has TRBV11-2 and TRBJ2-7; D call uncertain. V was trimmed by 4 bases and J by 5 bases, leaving 15 bases between them. The CDR3 loop spans 14 amino acids. Looked up from germline, CDR1 is SGHAT and CDR2 is FQNNGV. The CDR3 loop reads CASSSQRAVHEQYF. The CDR3 nucleotides read TGTGCCAGCAGCTCTCAAAGGGCCGTCCACGAGCAGTACTTC.

The table lists this clonotype with many counts. The rearrangement joins TRBV2 to TRBJ2-7; the D gene is possibly TRBD2 (6 bases). V shed 7 bases and J shed 12 bases, with 22 bases lying between them. Per the germline V gene, CDR1 is SNHLY and CDR2 is FYNNEI. This CDR3 is 13 amino acids long. CDR3 amino acids: CASTPGLLEGGYF. The CDR3, as DNA: TGTGCCAGCACGCCCGGACTATTGGAGGGCGGGTACTTC.

The J gene is TRBJ2-7, the V gene TRBV2; D possibly corresponds to TRBD1 (5 bases). Looked up from germline, CDR1 is SNHLY and CDR2 is FYNNEI. The CDR3 spans 13 residues. Deletions cut 7 bases from V and 3 bases from J, with 13 bases between. In nucleotides, the CDR3 is TGTGCCAGCATGTTGGACATCCTCTACGAGCAGTACTTC. Translation: CASMLDILYEQYF.